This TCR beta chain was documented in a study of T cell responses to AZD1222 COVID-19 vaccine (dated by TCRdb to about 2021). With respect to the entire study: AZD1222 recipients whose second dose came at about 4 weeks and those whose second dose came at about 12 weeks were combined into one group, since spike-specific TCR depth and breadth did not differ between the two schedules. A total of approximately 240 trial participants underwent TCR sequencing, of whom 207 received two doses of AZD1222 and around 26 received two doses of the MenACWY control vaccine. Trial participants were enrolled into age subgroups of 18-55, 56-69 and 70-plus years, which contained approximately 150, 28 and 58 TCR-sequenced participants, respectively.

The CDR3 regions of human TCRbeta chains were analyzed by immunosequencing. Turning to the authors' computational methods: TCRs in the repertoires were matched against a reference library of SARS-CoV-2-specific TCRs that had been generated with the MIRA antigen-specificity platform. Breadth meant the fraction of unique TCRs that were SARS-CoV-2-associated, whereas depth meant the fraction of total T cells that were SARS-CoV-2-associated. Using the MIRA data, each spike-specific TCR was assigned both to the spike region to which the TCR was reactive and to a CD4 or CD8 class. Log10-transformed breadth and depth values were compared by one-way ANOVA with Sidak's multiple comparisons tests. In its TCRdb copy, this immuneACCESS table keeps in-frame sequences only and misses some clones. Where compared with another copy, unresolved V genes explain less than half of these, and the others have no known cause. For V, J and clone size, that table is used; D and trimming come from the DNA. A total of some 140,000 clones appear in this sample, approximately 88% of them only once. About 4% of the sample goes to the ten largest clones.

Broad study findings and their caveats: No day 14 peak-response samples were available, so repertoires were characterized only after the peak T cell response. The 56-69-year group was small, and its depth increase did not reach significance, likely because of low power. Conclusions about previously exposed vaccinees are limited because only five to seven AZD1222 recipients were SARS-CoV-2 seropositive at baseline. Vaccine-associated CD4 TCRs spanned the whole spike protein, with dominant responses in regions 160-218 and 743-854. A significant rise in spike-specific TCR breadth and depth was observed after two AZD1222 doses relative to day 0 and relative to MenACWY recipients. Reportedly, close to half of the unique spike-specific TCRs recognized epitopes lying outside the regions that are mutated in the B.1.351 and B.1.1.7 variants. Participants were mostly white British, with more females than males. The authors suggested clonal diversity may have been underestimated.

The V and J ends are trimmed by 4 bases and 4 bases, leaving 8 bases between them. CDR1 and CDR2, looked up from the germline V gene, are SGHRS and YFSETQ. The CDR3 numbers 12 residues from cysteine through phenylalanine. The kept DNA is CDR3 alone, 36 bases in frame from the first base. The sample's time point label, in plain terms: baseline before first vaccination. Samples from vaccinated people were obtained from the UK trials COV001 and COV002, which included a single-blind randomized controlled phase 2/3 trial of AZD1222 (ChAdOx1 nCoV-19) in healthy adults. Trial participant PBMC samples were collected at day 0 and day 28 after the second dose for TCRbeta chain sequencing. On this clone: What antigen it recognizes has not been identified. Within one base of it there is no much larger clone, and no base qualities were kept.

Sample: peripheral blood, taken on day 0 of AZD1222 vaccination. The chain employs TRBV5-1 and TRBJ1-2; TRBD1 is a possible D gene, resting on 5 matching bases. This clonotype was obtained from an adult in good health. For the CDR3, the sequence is CASSDSTYGYTF. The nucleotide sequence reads TGCGCCAGCAGCGACAGCACCTATGGCTACACCTTC.